These T cell receptor beta chains were read from a single sample in a study of blood T cells in healthy people across ages. TCRdb independently ran MiXCR on the 5' RACE reads; one entry per CDR3 protein. The repertoire holds roughly 550,000 distinct CDR3 sequences, around 24% seen once, with around 10% in the top ten. This same sample was also taken into another study, of T cells of mothers and their children.

Sequenced material: blood. These TCRs come from a boy younger than 18 in good health. Each CDR3 is given with its conserved first and last residue.

v_call,cdr3_aa
TRBV7-2,CASSLYRGDTEAFF
TRBV18,CASSPPNRSNYGYTF
TRBV29-1,CSVRDNDSHYGYTF
TRBV28,CASSRRLASRTDTQYF
TRBV6-2/TRBV6-3,CASSRTVETQYF
TRBV5-1,CASRAGSNEQFF
TRBV29-1,CSVDREGLFEQFF
TRBV7-3,CASSLGLLRTDTQYF
TRBV7-9,CASSPQLGRDTEAFF
TRBV9,CASSGQPGPRYNEQFF
TRBV2,CASSGPRTERKETQYF
TRBV24-1,CATSDSDGTGGYTF
TRBV4-1,CASSQEGGRNVSPLHF
TRBV6-7,CASIYRGGEQYF
TRBV7-2,CASSFAGGWREQYF
TRBV3-1,CASSPAGDQPQHF
TRBV7-9,CASSLVATGTHSNQPQHF
TRBV7-2,CASSKTGGRSTDTQYF
TRBV29-1,CSIIAGGSGNTIYF
TRBV27,CASSLSVVSIWPQHF
TRBV12-3/TRBV12-4,CASSLAVLAGLLDTQYF
TRBV27,CASSNEGQGANEQYF
TRBV7-3,CASSSRAGLYNEQFF
TRBV6-6,CASSQDGYSYEQYF
TRBV6-1,CASVRQITEAFF
TRBV6-5,CASSPLGDDTQYF
TRBV20-1,CSASLRQDGNYGYTF
TRBV27,CASSLNPFGVNTEAFF
TRBV7-2,CASSGRTGNEQYF
TRBV18,CASSPASGFYEQYF
TRBV28,CASSRIQGAVVGELFF
TRBV9,CASSVSGRTEAFF
TRBV7-9,CASSFNSYGYTF
TRBV25-1,CASSELDRATILYF
TRBV2,CASSDPVANIQYF
TRBV5-1,CTSSLPPQETQYF
TRBV28,CASSFPDLPGTPSSYEQYF
TRBV6-1,CASSEGWGLSNTGELFF
TRBV12-3/TRBV12-4,CASRSGLAGGASSYNEQFF
TRBV4-1,CASRGYSDTQYF
TRBV27,CASSLTWGGNTIYF
TRBV3-1,CASSHNRIAGGRETQYF
TRBV7-2,CASSLNGQGSYEQYF
TRBV29-1,CSVGQGDEKLFF
TRBV2,CASARGGSPSYNSPLHF
TRBV7-3,CASSLGTWDEQYF
TRBV5-1,CASRRGLNQPQHF
TRBV7-8,CASSLATGQGTYEQYF
TRBV7-2,CASSPQAGLAYEQYF
TRBV12-3/TRBV12-4,CASSDQGSGNIQYF
TRBV5-1,CASSLQGYGETQYF
TRBV7-2,CASSTTPPDQYGYTF
TRBV4-1,CASSQGVGGTTGELFF
TRBV28,CASRSGLSYEQYF
TRBV29-1,CSVEVTGSSTDTQYF
TRBV4-1,CASSQGSKARPADTQYF
TRBV6-5,CASSYSGTALSYEQYF
TRBV27,CASRGISGNDETQYF